These 21 T cell receptor beta chains came from one sample sequenced in a study of blood T cell repertoires in COVID-19. Profiled with immunoSEQ multiplex PCR; TCRdb holds only in-frame clones, not every one. The profile covers some 430,000 clones, with around 90% appearing a single time and about 0.57% taken by the ten largest. Specimen: PBMCs or T cells enriched from blood (not recorded which). Receptor source: a man in his late teens or twenties who had recovered from COVID-19.

This clone turned up a few times. The DNA for the CDR3 is TGTGCCAGCAGTTATCGCCAGTCTCGTTCACCCCTCCACTTT. It encodes CASSYRQSRSPLHF. The chain links TRBV6-2 or TRBV6-3 to TRBJ1-6, with D hard to call. CDR1 and CDR2 (germline): MNHEY, SVGEGT. The CDR3 has 14 amino acids. Trimming removed 3 bases from V and 9 bases from J, with 12 bases in between.

The chain joins TRBV7-2 to TRBJ2-7; no clear D gene. There are 13 residues in the CDR3. Germline V gene sequence: CDR1 SGHTA, CDR2 FQGNSA. V dropped 8 bases and J dropped 1 base, with 12 bases sitting between them. This CDR3 is CASSPGPSYEQYF. CDR3 sequence (DNA): TGTGCCAGCTCCCCAGGTCCATCCTACGAGCAGTACTTC.

For the CDR3, the DNA is TGCGCCACATCAAGGGACAGGGCCAACTATGGCTACACCTTC. Protein product: CATSRDRANYGYTF. The J gene is TRBJ1-2, the V gene TRBV5-1, with TRBD1 matching 9 bases. This CDR3 spans 14 amino acids. Germline-derived CDR1 and CDR2 are SGHRS and YFSETQ. With 9 bases clipped from V and 2 bases from J, the junction kept 8 bases outside the gene matches.

The CDR3 DNA reads TGTGCCAGCAGTAAAACTTCTCCTAGCGGGAGGGCCTTTGGGGCCAACGTCCTGACTTTC. Translation gives CASSKTSPSGRAFGANVLTF. J is TRBJ2-6 and V is TRBV28; 12 nucleotides agree with TRBD2. V trimming: 5 bases; J trimming: 3 bases; junction bases outside the gene matches: 14. The CDR3 covers 20 residues. CDR1 is MDHEN, CDR2 SYDVKM, per germline.

The chain has TRBV5-1 and TRBJ2-1; 10 bases fit TRBD2. Germline trimming cut 1 base from V and 5 bases from J; bases unmatched to any gene: 6. The CDR3 is 16 amino acids. Germline CDR1 SGHRS, CDR2 YFSETQ. In nucleotides, the CDR3 is TGCGCCAGCAGCTTGCCTAGCGGGGGCTCACACAATGAGCAGTTCTTC. This codes for CASSLPSGGSHNEQFF. The variable domain in full, completed from reference TRBV5-1 and TRBJ2-1, reads KAGVTQTPRYLIKTRGQQVTLSCSPISGHRSVSWYQQTPGQGLQFLFEYFSETQRNKGNFPGRFSGRQFSNSRSEMNVSTLELGDSALYLCASSLPSGGSHNEQFFGPGTRLTVL.

The chain uses TRBV19 and TRBJ1-6, with D possibly being TRBD1 (6 bases). The CDR3 covers 16 residues. Germline V lookup: CDR1 LNHDA, CDR2 SQIVND (reference sequence). V was pared by 5 bases and J by 3 bases, with 14 bases between. The CDR3 reads CASSSRTASYNSPLHF. CDR3 coding DNA: TGTGCCAGTAGTTCGAGGACAGCCAGCTATAATTCACCCCTCCACTTT.

The V and J genes are TRBV5-1 and TRBJ1-3, with D possibly matching TRBD1 (5 bases). V dropped 4 bases and J dropped 1 base, with 9 bases sitting between them. From germline, CDR1 is SGHRS and CDR2 YFSETQ. This CDR3 has 14 amino acids. The chain's CDR3 is CASSEGLSGNTIYF. The CDR3 DNA reads as TGCGCCAGCAGCGAGGGACTTTCTGGAAACACCATATATTTT. The full variable domain, rest sourced from reference TRBV5-1 and TRBJ1-3, is KAGVTQTPRYLIKTRGQQVTLSCSPISGHRSVSWYQQTPGQGLQFLFEYFSETQRNKGNFPGRFSGRQFSNSRSEMNVSTLELGDSALYLCASSEGLSGNTIYFGEGSWLTVV.

This chain links TRBV6-1 with TRBJ1-2, with TRBD1 matching 7 bases. The CDR3 is 14 residues long. Germline V gene data show CDR1 as MNHNS and CDR2 as SASEGT. V dropped 2 bases and J dropped 2; count of bases not matched to a gene: 2. The CDR3, as DNA: TGTGCCAGCAGTGAAACAGGGGCCAACTATGGCTACACCTTC. Translating gives CASSETGANYGYTF.

The chain is built from TRBV28 and TRBJ2-2, with 14 bases that match TRBD2. From germline, CDR1 is MDHEN and CDR2 SYDVKM. This CDR3 comprises 21 residues. V gave up 0 bases and J gave up 6 bases; unmatched junction bases: 15. The CDR3 region has the DNA TGTGCCAGCAGTTTATGGGACTCCGGGACTAGCGGGAGTGGCAGGGCCGGGGAGCTGTTTTTT. Encoded protein: CASSLWDSGTSGSGRAGELFF.

V and J are TRBV6-2 or TRBV6-3 and TRBJ2-3; 10 bases fit TRBD2. Germline lookup yields CDR1 MNHEY and CDR2 SVGEGT. The length of the CDR3 is 15 residues. J gave up 3 bases and V 4 bases, and 4 bases lay outside the gene matches. The CDR3 DNA reads TGTGCCAGCAGTTTTCTAGCGGGAGTTACAGATACGCAGTATTTT. Encoded protein: CASSFLAGVTDTQYF.

The chain is built from TRBV6-5 and TRBJ1-2; D is unclear. The CDR3 extends over 15 amino acids. Germline CDR1 reads MNHEY; CDR2 reads SVGAGI. The V gene lost 6 bases and the J gene lost 3 bases, with 17 bases spanning the gap. CDR3 in amino acids: CASRPHHREDYGYTF. In nucleotides, the CDR3 is TGTGCCAGCAGACCCCATCATCGGGAAGACTATGGCTACACCTTC.

V usage is TRBV7-8 and J usage is TRBJ2-7; 8 bases align to TRBD1. The V segment lost 1 base and the J segment 7 bases; nucleotides outside the gene matches: 9. The length of the CDR3 is 15 residues. Germline V gene sequence: CDR1 SGHVS, CDR2 FQNEAQ. The CDR3 protein is CASSLDTGGYGEQYF. In DNA form, the CDR3 reads TGTGCCAGCAGCTTAGATACAGGGGGATACGGAGAGCAGTACTTC.

Comment on this clone: The same CDR3 also results from other DNA sequences found in this sample. The J gene is TRBJ1-1, the V gene TRBV13; D is uncertain. V was pared by 4 bases and J by 1 base, with 4 bases between. The CDR3 contains 12 residues. CDR1 is PRHDT and CDR2 is FYEKMQ in the germline V gene (reference sequence). The CDR3 coding sequence is TGTGCCAGCAGCTCACAGAACACTGAAGCTTTCTTT. Translation: CASSSQNTEAFF. Supplemented by reference TRBV13 and TRBJ1-1, the full variable domain reads AAGVIQSPRHLIKEKRETATLKCYPIPRHDTVYWYQQGPGQDPQFLISFYEKMQSDKGSIPDRFSAQQFSDYHSELNMSSLELGDSALYFCASSSQNTEAFFGQGTRLTVV.

The J gene is TRBJ1-6, the V gene TRBV14, with D perhaps matching TRBD1 (5 bases). V lost 4 bases, J lost 8 bases, and 9 bases lay in between. Germline CDR1 is SGHDN and CDR2 is FVKESK. This CDR3 is 13 amino acids long. CDR3 DNA: TGTGCCAGCAGCCCAGGGATTTATTCACCCCTCCACTTT. Protein product: CASSPGIYSPLHF.

In its sample, this clone was seen a few times. The DNA for the CDR3 is TGTGCCAGCCGCGGAGCAGCCTCATATGGCTACACCTTC. It encodes CASRGAASYGYTF. V is TRBV6-4 and J is TRBJ1-2; D unclear. Germline values: CDR1 MRHNA, CDR2 SNTAGT. CDR3 size: 13 residues. V was clipped by 8 bases and J by 5 bases, with 15 bases between them.

The V and J genes are TRBV11-2 and TRBJ2-6, with 8 positions matching TRBD1. V lost 1 base, J lost 4 bases, and 6 bases stayed unmatched. Germline CDR1 is SGHAT and CDR2 is FQNNGV. This CDR3 region has 17 residues. The CDR3 is CASSLGRTGPGANVLTF. The CDR3, as DNA: TGTGCCAGCAGCTTAGGGAGGACAGGGCCCGGGGCCAACGTCCTGACTTTC.

The rearrangement joins TRBV5-4 to TRBJ1-3; D remains ambiguous. Trimming took 7 bases from V and 3 from J, leaving 14 bases between them. Germline CDR1 and CDR2: SGHNT and YYREEE (reference sequence). The CDR3 has 14 residues. Here the CDR3 DNA reads TGTGCCAGCGGAGTTTCCCCGGGTGGAAACACCATATATTTT. Protein product: CASGVSPGGNTIYF. Variable domain in full (rest from reference TRBV5-4 and TRBJ1-3): ETGVTQSPTHLIKTRGQQVTLRCSSQSGHNTVSWYQQALGQGPQFIFQYYREEENGRGNFPPRFSGLQFPNYSSELNVNALELDDSALYLCASGVSPGGNTIYFGEGSWLTVV.

This rearrangement joins TRBV3-1 (or the pseudogene TRBV3-2) to TRBJ1-6, with D unresolved. The germline V gene encodes CDR1 LGHDT and CDR2 YNNKEL (reference sequence). The CDR3 is made up of 16 amino acids. V was pared by 4 bases and J by 6 bases, with 16 bases between. The DNA for the CDR3 is TGTGCCAGCAGCCCTCCGGGATCGAAGGTTAATTCACCCCTCCACTTT. It translates to CASSPPGSKVNSPLHF.

The rearrangement joins TRBV12-3 or TRBV12-4 to TRBJ2-1; TRBD1 aligns across 7 bases. V gave up 4 bases and J gave up 9 bases; unmatched junction bases: 6. This CDR3 has 13 residues. The CDR3: CASSSDRSVEQFF. CDR3 coding DNA: TGTGCCAGCAGTTCGGACAGGTCGGTTGAGCAGTTCTTC.

The chain has TRBV11-2 and TRBJ1-6; 9 positions agree with TRBD1. The CDR3 sequence is 13 residues long. Germline V gives CDR1 SGHAT, CDR2 FQNNGV. Trimming cost V 5 bases and J 11 bases; bases outside gene matches: 4. Here the CDR3 reads CASSPGQGTPLHF. For the CDR3, the DNA is TGTGCCAGCAGCCCAGGACAGGGGACACCCCTCCACTTT.

This clone was detected once. The V and J genes are TRBV2 and TRBJ1-5; 8 nucleotides align to TRBD1. V shed 6 bases and J 2 bases; nucleotides not matched to a gene: 3. The germline V gene has CDR1 SNHLY and CDR2 FYNNEI. This CDR3 has 14 amino acids. Here the CDR3 DNA reads TGTGCCAGCAGGACAGGGGCTGGCAATCAGCCCCAGCATTTT. Its translation is CASRTGAGNQPQHF.